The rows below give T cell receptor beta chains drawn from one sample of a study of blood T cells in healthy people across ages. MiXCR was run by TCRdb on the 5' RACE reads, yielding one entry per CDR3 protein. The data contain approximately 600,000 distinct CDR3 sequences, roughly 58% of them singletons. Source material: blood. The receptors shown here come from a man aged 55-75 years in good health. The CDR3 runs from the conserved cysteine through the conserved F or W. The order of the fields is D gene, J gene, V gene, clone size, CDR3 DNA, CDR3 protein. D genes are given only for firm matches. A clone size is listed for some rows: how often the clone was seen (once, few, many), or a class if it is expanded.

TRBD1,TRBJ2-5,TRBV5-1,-,TGCGCCAGCAGCGCCAGGACAGGGTTAGAGACCCAGTACTTC,CASSARTGLETQYF
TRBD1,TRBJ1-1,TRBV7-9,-,TGTGCCAGCAGATGTGACAGGGCACGGGGGTGTGAAGCTTTCTTT,CASRCDRARGCEAFF
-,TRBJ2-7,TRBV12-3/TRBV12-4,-,TGTGCCAGCAGTTTGGCGGGGGCCTCCTACGAGCAGTACTTC,CASSLAGASYEQYF
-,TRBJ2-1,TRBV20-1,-,TGCAGGGCCCGGGGGTACAATGAGCAGTTCTTC,CRARGYNEQFF
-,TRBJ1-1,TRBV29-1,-,TGCAGCGTTGACGGTTGGAGCGGAGCTTTCTTT,CSVDGWSGAFF
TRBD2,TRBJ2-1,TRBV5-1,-,TGCGCCAGCAAAAGGGCACAGGGAGCGGGGGGCCGATACAATGAGCAGTTCTTC,CASKRAQGAGGRYNEQFF
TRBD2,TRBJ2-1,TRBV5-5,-,TGTGCCAGCAGCTTGGCCCTTTCGCGGGGGAGATACAATGAGCAGTTCTTC,CASSLALSRGRYNEQFF
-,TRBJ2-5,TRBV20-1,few,TGCAGTGCTACCACCCCAGGGGGGGAGCAGTACTTC,CSATTPGGEQYF
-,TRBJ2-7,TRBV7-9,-,TGTGCCAGCAGCTTAGCGCTGGGGCCAGCCTCCTACGAGCAGTACTTC,CASSLALGPASYEQYF
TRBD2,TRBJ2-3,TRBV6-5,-,TGTGCCAGCAGAGAGAGCGGGGCTAGCACAGATACGCAGTATTTT,CASRESGASTDTQYF
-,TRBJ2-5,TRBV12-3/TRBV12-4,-,TGTGCCAGCAGCCCCTTAGCAGGGACACCCCGAGGAGAGACCCAGTACTTC,CASSPLAGTPRGETQYF
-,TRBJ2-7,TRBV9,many,TGTGCCAGCAGCGTAGTGGACCTCTCGGGCTCCGAGCAGTACTTC,CASSVVDLSGSEQYF
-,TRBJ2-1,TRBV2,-,TGTGCCAGCACCTTGGACACGAGCTCCTACAATGAGCAGTTCTTC,CASTLDTSSYNEQFF
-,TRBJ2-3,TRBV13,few,TGTGCCAGCAGCCAAAAACAGGGTGGTGCGCAGTATTTT,CASSQKQGGAQYF
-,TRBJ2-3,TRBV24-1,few,TGTGCCACCAGTGACCCCGCGGAGGGGGCGACAGATACGCAGTATTTT,CATSDPAEGATDTQYF
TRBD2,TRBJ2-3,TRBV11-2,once,TGTGCCAGCAGTCGTCGGGGAGGGATTAGCACAGATACGCAGTATTTT,CASSRRGGISTDTQYF
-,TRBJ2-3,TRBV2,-,TGTGCCAGCAGTGTTGCAGTAGCAGGAACAGATACGCAGTATTTT,CASSVAVAGTDTQYF
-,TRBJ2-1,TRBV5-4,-,TGTGCCAGCAGCCAGGGGGGGCGGGCTTCCTACAATGAGCAGTTCTTC,CASSQGGRASYNEQFF
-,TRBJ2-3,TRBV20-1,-,TGTAGTGCTAGGCGGACAGCCCCCGCCCCAGATACGCAGTATTTT,CSARRTAPAPDTQYF
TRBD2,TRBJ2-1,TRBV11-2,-,TGTGCCAGCAGCTTCCAGACTAGCGGGGGTAGAAATGAGCAGTTCTTC,CASSFQTSGGRNEQFF
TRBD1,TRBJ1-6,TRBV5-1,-,TGCGCCAGCAGCCCTCGGACAGGTTTAGATTCACCCCTCCACTTT,CASSPRTGLDSPLHF
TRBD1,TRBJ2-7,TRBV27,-,TGTGCCAGCAGCCAATTAACGACAGGGGCCTACGAGCAGTACTTC,CASSQLTTGAYEQYF
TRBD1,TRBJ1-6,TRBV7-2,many,TGTGCCAGCAGTACAGGGGGGCCCGCCTATAATTCACCCCTCCACTTT,CASSTGGPAYNSPLHF
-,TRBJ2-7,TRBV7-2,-,TGTGCCAGTAGCCCCAGGACGAGGGGCGAGCAGTACTTC,CASSPRTRGEQYF
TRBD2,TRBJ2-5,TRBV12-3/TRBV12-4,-,TGTGCCAGGGGGGGAGGGCCACAAGAGACCCAGTACTTC,CARGGGPQETQYF
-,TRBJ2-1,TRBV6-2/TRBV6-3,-,TGTGCCAGCAGTCCGGACAGTATCATAAGCGGGCAGTTCTTC,CASSPDSIISGQFF
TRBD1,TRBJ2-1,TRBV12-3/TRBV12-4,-,TGTGCCAACAGGGGGACGGGCCACAATGAGCAGTTCTTC,CANRGTGHNEQFF
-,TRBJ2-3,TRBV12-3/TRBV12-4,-,TGTGCCAGCAGTTTTCTTCGGCGGGGCCTAAGCACAGATACGCAGTATTTT,CASSFLRRGLSTDTQYF
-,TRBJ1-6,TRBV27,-,TGTGCCAGCAGTCAGGACAGAACGCCGGGACCCCTCCACTTT,CASSQDRTPGPLHF
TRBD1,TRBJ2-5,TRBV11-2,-,TGTGCCACTACGGCCCTAGGGACAGTTCAAGAGACCCAGTACTTC,CATTALGTVQETQYF
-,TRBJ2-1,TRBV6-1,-,TGTGCCAGCAGTGGCAGGAGGTCGGACAATGAGCAGTTCTTC,CASSGRRSDNEQFF
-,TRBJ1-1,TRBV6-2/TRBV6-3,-,TGTGCCAGCACCGAATACCCCCTGGTAAACACTGAAGCTTTCTTT,CASTEYPLVNTEAFF
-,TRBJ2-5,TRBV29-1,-,TGCAGCGTTGAAGAGCCGAGCGACCTTTTGCTACAAGAGACCCAGTACTTC,CSVEEPSDLLLQETQYF
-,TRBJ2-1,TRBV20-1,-,TGCAGTGCTGCGGACCCGAGCTCCTACAATGAGCAGTTCTTC,CSAADPSSYNEQFF
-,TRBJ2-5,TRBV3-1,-,TGTGCCAGCAGCCAAGATGGGGGGGCAGGACTTGACCAAGAGACCCAGTACTTC,CASSQDGGAGLDQETQYF
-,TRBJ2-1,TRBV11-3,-,TGTGCCAGCAGCTTAGGGACAACCAGTTACAATGAGCAGTTCTTC,CASSLGTTSYNEQFF
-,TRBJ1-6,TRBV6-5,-,TGTGCCAGCAGTCGCGGGGGCAGGAATTCACCCCTCCACTTT,CASSRGGRNSPLHF
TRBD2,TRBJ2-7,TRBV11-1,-,TGTGCCAGCAGCACCATCGGACTAGCGCGCGAGCAGTACTTC,CASSTIGLAREQYF
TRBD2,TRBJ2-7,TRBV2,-,TGTGCCAGCAGGTTAGCGGGAGGGGACGAGCAGTACTTC,CASRLAGGDEQYF
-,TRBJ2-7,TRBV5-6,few,TGTGCCAGCAGTCTGTGGGGGCGCGGCGGCCTCTACGAGCAGTACTTC,CASSLWGRGGLYEQYF
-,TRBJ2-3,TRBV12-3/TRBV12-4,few,TGTGCCAGCAGTCTCGCTCCGGGTACGCAGTATTTT,CASSLAPGTQYF
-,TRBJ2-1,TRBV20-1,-,TGCAGTGCTCCCCGGCTGGGCGCCTCCTACAATGAGCAGTTCTTC,CSAPRLGASYNEQFF
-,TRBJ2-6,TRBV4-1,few,TGCGCCAGCAGTCCCAACAGGGAAGCTGGGGCCAACGTCCTGACTTTC,CASSPNREAGANVLTF
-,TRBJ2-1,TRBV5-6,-,TGTGCCAGCAGCTCACCGTCGTCCGTAACCTACAATGAGCAGTTCTTC,CASSSPSSVTYNEQFF
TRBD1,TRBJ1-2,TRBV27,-,TGTGCCAGCAGTCGACGGACAGGGGACTATGGCAACACCTTC,CASSRRTGDYGNTF
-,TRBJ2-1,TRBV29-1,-,TGCAGCGTTGCCCGCTCAGGGGAGGGTGAGCAGTTCTTC,CSVARSGEGEQFF
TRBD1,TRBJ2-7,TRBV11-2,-,TGTGCCAGCAGCTTTTCAGGACAGGGGAGCTACGAGCAGTACTTC,CASSFSGQGSYEQYF
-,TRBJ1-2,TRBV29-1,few,TGCAGCGTCCAGACAGTGGGATATGGCTACACCTTC,CSVQTVGYGYTF
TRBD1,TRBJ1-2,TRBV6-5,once,TGTGCCAGCAGACATAACAGGGGCCGGGGCTACACCTTC,CASRHNRGRGYTF